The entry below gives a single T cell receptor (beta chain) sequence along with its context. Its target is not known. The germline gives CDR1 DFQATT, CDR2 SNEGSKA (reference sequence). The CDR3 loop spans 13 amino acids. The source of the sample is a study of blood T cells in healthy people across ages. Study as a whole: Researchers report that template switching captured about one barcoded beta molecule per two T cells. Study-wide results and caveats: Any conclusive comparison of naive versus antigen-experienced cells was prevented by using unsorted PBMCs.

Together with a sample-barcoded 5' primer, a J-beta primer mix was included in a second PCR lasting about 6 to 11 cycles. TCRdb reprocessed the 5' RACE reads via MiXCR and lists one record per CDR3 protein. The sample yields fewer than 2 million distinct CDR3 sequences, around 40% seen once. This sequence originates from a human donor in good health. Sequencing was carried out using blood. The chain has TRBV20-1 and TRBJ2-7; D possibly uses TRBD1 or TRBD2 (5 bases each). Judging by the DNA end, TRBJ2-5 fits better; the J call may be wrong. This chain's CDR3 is CSARSGAWGTQYF. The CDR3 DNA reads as TGCAGTGCTAGATCCGGGGCCTGGGGGACCCAGTACTTC.